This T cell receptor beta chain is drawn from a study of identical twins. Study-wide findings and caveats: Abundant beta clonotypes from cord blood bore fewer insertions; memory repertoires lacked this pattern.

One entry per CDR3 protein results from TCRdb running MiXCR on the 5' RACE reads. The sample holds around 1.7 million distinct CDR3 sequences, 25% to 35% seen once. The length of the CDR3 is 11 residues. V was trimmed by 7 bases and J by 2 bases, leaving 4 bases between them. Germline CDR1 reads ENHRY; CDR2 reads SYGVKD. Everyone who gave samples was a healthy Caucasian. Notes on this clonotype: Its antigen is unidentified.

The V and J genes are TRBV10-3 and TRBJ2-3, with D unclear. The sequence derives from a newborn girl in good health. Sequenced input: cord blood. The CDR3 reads CAITNTDTQYF. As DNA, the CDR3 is TGTGCCATCACAAACACAGATACGCAGTATTTT.